The entry below gives a single T cell receptor beta chain sequence along with its context. Some clones are missing from TCRdb's copy, which holds only in-frame ones; the method was immunoSEQ multiplex PCR. Of approximately 46,000 clones detected, approximately 85% appear once; the ten largest clones hold roughly 2.5%. This sample was included in a study of blood T cell repertoires in COVID-19. Study overall: PBMCs, B-cell-depleted T cells, or T cells were the source of the cDNA or gDNA that made up the material.

This CDR3 spans 17 amino acids. V dropped 7 bases and J dropped 7; count of bases not matched to a gene: 18. Per the germline V gene, CDR1 is SNHLY and CDR2 is FYNNEI. The chain carries TRBV2 and TRBJ2-1; 8 bases match TRBD2. Sequencing input: peripheral blood. The receptor's source is an older woman with acute or convalescent COVID-19. Written as DNA, the CDR3 is TGTGCCAGCACCGAATCAGGGACTAGGGCCCTTCGAAATGAGCAGTTCTTC. This gives the protein CASTESGTRALRNEQFF.